The rows below give T cell receptor beta chains drawn from one sample of a study of T cells in Graves' hyperthyroidism and ophthalmopathy. Each CDR3 protein gets one entry after TCRdb re-called the multiplex PCR reads with MiXCR. This table holds a few hundred thousand distinct CDR3 sequences, approximately 15% found once. Material for sequencing was blood. Source of these receptors: a woman aged 25 to 39 with Graves' hyperthyroidism. CDR3s include the opening cysteine and the closing phenylalanine or tryptophan. D genes are given only for firm matches. Size is stated for part of the rows, as once, few or many counts, or as a class when the clone is expanded.

TRBJ2-6 | 18 | NA | TRBD2 | TRBV27 | TGTGCCAGCAGTTTATCGGGGGGGTCGGGCCCTGGGGCCAACGTCCTGACTTTC | CASSLSGGSGPGANVLTF
TRBJ1-1 | 14 | many | NA | TRBV11-1 | TGTGCCAGCAGCTACAGGGCAGAGAACACTGAAGCTTTCTTT | CASSYRAENTEAFF
TRBJ2-7 | 17 | NA | TRBD2 | TRBV7-3 | TGTGCCAGCAGCTGGCTTAGACTAGCGGGGGGCTCCTACGAGCAGTACTTC | CASSWLRLAGGSYEQYF
TRBJ2-2 | 14 | few | TRBD2 | TRBV20-1 | TGCAGTGCTTACAAGCGGGAGGGCACCGGGGAGCTGTTTTTT | CSAYKREGTGELFF
TRBJ1-1 | 15 | many | NA | TRBV4-1 | TGCGCCAGCAGCCAAGCTGCGGAAGACATATTTGAAGCTTTCTTT | CASSQAAEDIFEAFF
TRBJ2-1 | 13 | few | NA | TRBV7-7 | TGTGCTAGCTCGAGTATTAACAACAATGAGCAGTTCTTC | CASSSINNNEQFF
TRBJ2-5 | 17 | once | TRBD2 | TRBV2 | TGTGCCAGCAGTGAAAATGAAGCGGGGGCCGATAAAGAGACCCAGTACTTC | CASSENEAGADKETQYF
TRBJ1-2 | 15 | NA | NA | TRBV6-5 | TGTGCCAGCAGTTCCCCCACTGGGCAGGGTCTATGCTACACCTTC | CASSSPTGQGLCYTF
TRBJ2-3 | 15 | many | NA | TRBV20-1 | TGCAGTGCTAGGAGAGAGGAGCTAGAAACAGATACGCAGTATTTT | CSARREELETDTQYF
TRBJ1-3 | 15 | few | NA | TRBV6-1 | TGTGCCAGCAGTGAAGCGCATGTCTCTGGAAACACCATATATTTT | CASSEAHVSGNTIYF
TRBJ2-3 | 14 | many | TRBD2 | TRBV30 | TGTGCCTGGAGTGAGGCGGGAGGGTCAGATACGCAGTATTTT | CAWSEAGGSDTQYF
TRBJ2-3 | 15 | NA | TRBD2 | TRBV19 | TGTGCCAGCCAACCAGCGGGGGTACAGTCAGATACGCAGTATTTT | CASQPAGVQSDTQYF
TRBJ1-5 | 14 | few | TRBD1 | TRBV28 | TGTGCCAGCAGCATGGACAGGGCGGACCAGCCCCAGCATTTT | CASSMDRADQPQHF
TRBJ2-2 | 16 | NA | NA | TRBV9 | TGTGCCGGCAGCGTAGCTTCTGAAACGCGCACCGGGGAGCTGTTTTTT | CAGSVASETRTGELFF
TRBJ2-1 | 19 | many | NA | TRBV3-1 | TGTGCCTGGCCCGTCCAGGGGGCTCGATGGGCGGGAGGTCACAATGAGCAGTTCTTC | CAWPVQGARWAGGHNEQFF
TRBJ2-7 | 22 | NA | TRBD2 | TRBV20-1 | TGCAGTGCTAGAGTTAGGCGACGAGACAGGGCGACTAGCGGGAGGGTAACCTACGAGCAGTACTTC | CSARVRRRDRATSGRVTYEQYF
TRBJ2-2 | 14 | NA | TRBD2 | TRBV28 | TGTGCCAGCGACCTTGGGGGGGTCACCGGGGAGCTGTTTTTT | CASDLGGVTGELFF
TRBJ1-1 | 14 | few | NA | TRBV5-1 | TGCGCCAGCAGCTTGGGTTTGGAAAACACTGAAGCTTTCTTT | CASSLGLENTEAFF
TRBJ2-1 | 16 | many | TRBD2 | TRBV3-1 | TGTGCCAGCAGCCAAGATCAGGGACTAGCGTTCGATGAGCAGTTCTTC | CASSQDQGLAFDEQFF
TRBJ2-7 | 14 | many | NA | TRBV30 | TGTGCCTGGTCCGACGGACAGCTAGTCTCCGAGCAGTACTTC | CAWSDGQLVSEQYF
TRBJ1-2 | 14 | NA | TRBD1 | TRBV11-2 | TGTGCCAGCAGTCGAGACAGGGGAAGCTATGGCTACACCTTC | CASSRDRGSYGYTF
TRBJ2-1 | 15 | once | TRBD2 | TRBV25-1 | TGTGCCAGCAGTGATAGGCGGGAGGGAAACAATGAGCAGTTCTTC | CASSDRREGNNEQFF
TRBJ2-3 | 12 | few | NA | TRBV7-9 | TGTGCCAGCAGCTTAGGGGGGCCTACGCAGTATTTT | CASSLGGPTQYF
TRBJ2-1 | 14 | few | TRBD2 | TRBV3-1 | TGTGCCAGCACCCCTAGCGGCTCCTACAATGAGCAGTTCTTC | CASTPSGSYNEQFF
TRBJ2-1 | 16 | few | NA | TRBV19 | TGTGCCAGTAGTATAGCCGCGGGACTGGGGGGCAATTTGAAGTTCTTC | CASSIAAGLGGNLKFF
TRBJ2-3 | 17 | NA | TRBD2 | TRBV7-2 | TGTGCCAGCAGCGGACTCGGGACTAGCCGTAGCACAGATACGCAGTATTTT | CASSGLGTSRSTDTQYF
TRBJ2-1 | 15 | many | TRBD2 | TRBV7-2 | TGTGCCAGCAGCCACGAGCGGGATTGGGGCAATGAGCAGTTCTTC | CASSHERDWGNEQFF
TRBJ2-1 | 14 | many | NA | TRBV27 | TGTGCCAGCAGTTTCGCACACCGCTACAATGAGCAGTTCTTC | CASSFAHRYNEQFF
TRBJ1-4 | 13 | few | NA | TRBV11-2 | TGTGCCAGCAGCTGGGGGCTGGGTGAAAAACTGTTTTTT | CASSWGLGEKLFF
TRBJ2-1 | 12 | NA | TRBD2 | TRBV10-1 | TGCGCCAGCAGTACTAGCGGGAGTAACCTGTTCTTC | CASSTSGSNLFF
TRBJ2-7 | 12 | NA | NA | TRBV6-1 | TGTGCCAGCAGTCGCGGCGACTACGAGCAGTACTTC | CASSRGDYEQYF
TRBJ2-3 | 15 | many | TRBD2 | TRBV2 | TGTGCCAGCAGTGCCGTAGCGGGATTAAAAAATACGCAGTATTTT | CASSAVAGLKNTQYF
TRBJ1-2 | 15 | many | NA | TRBV11-2 | TGTGCCAGCAGCCGTGGCCCTGCTACTGACTATGGCTACACCTTC | CASSRGPATDYGYTF
TRBJ2-1 | 16 | many | TRBD2 | TRBV10-2 | TGCGCCAGCAGTGAGCGGCGGGGGGCGGTCAGGAATGAGCAGTTCTTC | CASSERRGAVRNEQFF
TRBJ2-1 | 18 | NA | TRBD2 | TRBV10-3 | TGTGCCATCAGTGAGTCGCGGGCGACTAGCGGCCCCTACAATGAGCAGTTCTTC | CAISESRATSGPYNEQFF
TRBJ2-7 | 15 | NA | NA | TRBV15 | TGTGCCACCAGCAGAGACCAGACGGTAACCTACGAGCAGTACTTC | CATSRDQTVTYEQYF
TRBJ2-7 | 15 | NA | NA | TRBV18 | TGTGCCAGCTCACCTCTACAGGGAACAACCTATGAGCAGTACTTC | CASSPLQGTTYEQYF
TRBJ2-1 | 14 | NA | NA | TRBV29-1 | TGCAGCGTGGTGCAGGAGGGGTCCTACAATGAGCAGTTCTTC | CSVVQEGSYNEQFF
TRBJ1-4 | 14 | many | TRBD1 | TRBV15 | TGTGCCACCAGCCTAGACAGGGGAGGTGAAAAACTGTTTTTT | CATSLDRGGEKLFF
TRBJ2-7 | 16 | NA | TRBD2 | TRBV20-1 | TGCAGTGCTAGTAGACTAGCGGGAGGTAGAGCCTACGAGCAGTACTTC | CSASRLAGGRAYEQYF
TRBJ2-7 | 15 | NA | TRBD1 | TRBV5-6 | TGTGCCAGCAGCTTGAGGACAGGTGTCTCCTACGAGCAGTACTTC | CASSLRTGVSYEQYF
TRBJ2-1 | 16 | NA | TRBD2 | TRBV20-1 | TGCAGTGCTAGAGGACTAGCGGGAGGATACTACAATGAGCAGTTCTTC | CSARGLAGGYYNEQFF
TRBJ2-1 | 17 | NA | TRBD2 | TRBV2 | TGTGCCATTCCCCCGGGACTAGCGCAAAGCTCCTACAATGAGCAGTTCTTC | CAIPPGLAQSSYNEQFF
TRBJ1-1 | 15 | few | TRBD1 | TRBV18 | TGTGCCAGCTCACGGGATCGACAGGGGATGGGGGAAGCTTTCTTT | CASSRDRQGMGEAFF
TRBJ2-2 | 16 | NA | NA | TRBV10-3 | TGTGCCATCAGTGTATTTGGGGAAACGAACACCGGGGAGCTGTTTTTT | CAISVFGETNTGELFF
TRBJ1-6 | 13 | many | TRBD1 | TRBV6-2/TRBV6-3 | TGTGCCAGCTCCCTCGGACAGGGATCACCCCTCCACTTT | CASSLGQGSPLHF
TRBJ2-1 | 15 | few | TRBD2 | TRBV5-4 | TGTGCCAGCAGCTTACAGGGACCTAGCGGGAATGAGCAGTTCTTC | CASSLQGPSGNEQFF
TRBJ2-7 | 15 | many | TRBD2 | TRBV28 | TGTGCCAGCAGTTTATTAGCGGGAGTCCCCTACGAGCAGTACTTC | CASSLLAGVPYEQYF
TRBJ2-2 | 15 | few | NA | TRBV19 | TGTGCCAGTAGTATTTGGGGCGGTAACACCGGGGAGCTGTTTTTT | CASSIWGGNTGELFF
TRBJ1-6 | 15 | few | TRBD1 | TRBV7-2 | TGTGCCAGCAGCACGATGGACAGGGAGAATTCACCCCTCCACTTT | CASSTMDRENSPLHF
TRBJ2-7 | 18 | few | NA | TRBV14 | TGTGCCAGCAGCCAAGGTATCATTAGGTGGGCGGGTGCCTACGAGCAGTACTTC | CASSQGIIRWAGAYEQYF
TRBJ1-1 | 14 | many | TRBD1 | TRBV20-1 | TGCAGTGCTAGAGTCGGACAGGGGGCGTCTGAAGCTTTCTTT | CSARVGQGASEAFF
TRBJ2-3 | 16 | many | NA | TRBV27 | TGTGCCAGCAGTTTGGCTCTCGGGGGTGTAACAGATACGCAGTATTTT | CASSLALGGVTDTQYF